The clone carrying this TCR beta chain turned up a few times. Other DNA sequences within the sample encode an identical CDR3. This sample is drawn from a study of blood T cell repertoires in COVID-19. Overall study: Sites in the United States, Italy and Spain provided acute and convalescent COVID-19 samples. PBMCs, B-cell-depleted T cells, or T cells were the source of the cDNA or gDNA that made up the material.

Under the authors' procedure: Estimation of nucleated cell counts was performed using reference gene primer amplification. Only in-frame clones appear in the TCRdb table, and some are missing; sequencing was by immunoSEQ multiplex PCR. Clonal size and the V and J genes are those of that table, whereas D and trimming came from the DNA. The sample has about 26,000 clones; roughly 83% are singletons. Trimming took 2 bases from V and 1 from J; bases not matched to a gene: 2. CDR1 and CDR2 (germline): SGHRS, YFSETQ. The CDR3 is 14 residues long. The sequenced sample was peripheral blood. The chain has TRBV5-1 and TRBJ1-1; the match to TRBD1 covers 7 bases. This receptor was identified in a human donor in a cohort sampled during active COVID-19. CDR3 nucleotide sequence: TGCGCCAGCAGCTTAGGGACAGCGAACACTGAAGCTTTCTTT. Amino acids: CASSLGTANTEAFF.